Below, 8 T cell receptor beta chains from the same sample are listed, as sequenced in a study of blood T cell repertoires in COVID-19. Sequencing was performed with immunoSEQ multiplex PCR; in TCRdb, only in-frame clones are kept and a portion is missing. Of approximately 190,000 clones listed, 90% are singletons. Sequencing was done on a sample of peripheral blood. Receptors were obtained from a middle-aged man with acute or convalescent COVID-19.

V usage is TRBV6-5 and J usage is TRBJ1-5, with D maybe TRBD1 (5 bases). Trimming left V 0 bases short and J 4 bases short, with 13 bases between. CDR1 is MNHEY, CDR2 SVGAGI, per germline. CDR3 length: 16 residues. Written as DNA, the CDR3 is TGTGCCAGCAGTTACTCGGCGGACACCCAGAATCAGCCCCAGCATTTT. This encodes CASSYSADTQNQPQHF.

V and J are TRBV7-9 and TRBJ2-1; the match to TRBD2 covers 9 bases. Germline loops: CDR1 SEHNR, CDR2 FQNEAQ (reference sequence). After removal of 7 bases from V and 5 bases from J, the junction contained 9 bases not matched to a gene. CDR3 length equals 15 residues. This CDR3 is CASTTHGGGDNEQFF. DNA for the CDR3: TGTGCCAGCACCACCCACGGCGGGGGGGACAATGAGCAGTTCTTC.

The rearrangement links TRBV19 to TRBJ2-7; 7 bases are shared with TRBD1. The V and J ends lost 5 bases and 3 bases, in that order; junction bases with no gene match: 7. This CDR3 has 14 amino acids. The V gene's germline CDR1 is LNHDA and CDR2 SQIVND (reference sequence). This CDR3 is CASSLTGNIYEQYF. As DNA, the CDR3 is TGTGCCAGTAGTCTGACAGGGAATATCTACGAGCAGTACTTC.

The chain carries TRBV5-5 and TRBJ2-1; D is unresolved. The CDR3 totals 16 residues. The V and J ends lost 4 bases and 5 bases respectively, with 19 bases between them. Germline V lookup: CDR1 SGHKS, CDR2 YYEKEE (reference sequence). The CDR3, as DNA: TGTGCCAGCAGCCCAGACTGGGTCGAACAAAACAATGAGCAGTTCTTC. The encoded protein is CASSPDWVEQNNEQFF. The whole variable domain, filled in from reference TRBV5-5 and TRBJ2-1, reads DAGVTQSPTHLIKTRGQQVTLRCSPISGHKSVSWYQQVLGQGPQFIFQYYEKEERGRGNFPDRFSARQFPNYSSELNVNALLLGDSALYLCASSPDWVEQNNEQFFGPGTRLTVL.

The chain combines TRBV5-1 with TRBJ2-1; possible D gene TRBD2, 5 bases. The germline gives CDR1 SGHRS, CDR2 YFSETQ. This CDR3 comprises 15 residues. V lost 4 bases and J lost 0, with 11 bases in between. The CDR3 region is CASSLERNSYNEQFF. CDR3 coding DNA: TGCGCCAGCAGCCTAGAGCGGAACTCCTACAATGAGCAGTTCTTC.

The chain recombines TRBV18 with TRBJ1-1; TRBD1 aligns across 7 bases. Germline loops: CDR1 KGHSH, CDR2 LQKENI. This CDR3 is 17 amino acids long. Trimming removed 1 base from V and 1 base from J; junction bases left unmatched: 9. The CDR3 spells CASSPRTPQGTNTEAFF. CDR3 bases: TGTGCCAGCTCACCACGTACACCACAGGGGACGAACACTGAAGCTTTCTTT.

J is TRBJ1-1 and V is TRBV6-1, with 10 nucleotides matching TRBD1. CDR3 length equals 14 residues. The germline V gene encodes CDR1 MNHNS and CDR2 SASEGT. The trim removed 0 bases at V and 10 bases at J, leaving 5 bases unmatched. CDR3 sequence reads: CASSEAGQGVGAFF. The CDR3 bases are TGTGCCAGCAGTGAAGCAGGACAGGGGGTCGGAGCTTTCTTT.

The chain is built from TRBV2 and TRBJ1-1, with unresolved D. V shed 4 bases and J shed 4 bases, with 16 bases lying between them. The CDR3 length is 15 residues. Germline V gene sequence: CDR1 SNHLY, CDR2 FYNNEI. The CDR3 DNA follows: TGTGCCAGCAGTGGCCACCAAATCTCCAGCACTGAAGCTTTCTTT. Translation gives CASSGHQISSTEAFF.